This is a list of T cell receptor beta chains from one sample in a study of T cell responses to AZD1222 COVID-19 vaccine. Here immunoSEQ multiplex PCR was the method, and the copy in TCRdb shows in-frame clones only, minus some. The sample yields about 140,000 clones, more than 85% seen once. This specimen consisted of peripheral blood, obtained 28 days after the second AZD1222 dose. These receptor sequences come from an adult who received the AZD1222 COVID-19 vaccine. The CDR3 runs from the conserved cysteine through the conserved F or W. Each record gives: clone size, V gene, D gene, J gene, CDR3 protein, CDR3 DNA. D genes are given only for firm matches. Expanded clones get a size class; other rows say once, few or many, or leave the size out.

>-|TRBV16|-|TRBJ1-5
CASSQRDASNQPQHF
TGTGCCAGCAGCCAAAGGGACGCTAGCAATCAGCCCCAGCATTTT
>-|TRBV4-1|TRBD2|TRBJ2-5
CASSQGSGRVGGETQYF
TGCGCCAGCAGCCAAGGTAGCGGGAGGGTAGGAGGAGAGACCCAGTACTTC
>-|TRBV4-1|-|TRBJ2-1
CASSDGTLEVYNEQFF
TGCGCCAGCAGTGACGGGACTCTTGAAGTCTACAATGAGCAGTTCTTC
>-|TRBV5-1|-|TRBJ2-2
CASSLYATANTGELFF
TGCGCCAGCAGCTTATATGCGACTGCGAACACCGGGGAGCTGTTTTTT
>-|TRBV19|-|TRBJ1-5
CASRDNLGNQPQHF
TGTGCCAGTAGAGACAACCTTGGCAATCAGCCCCAGCATTTT
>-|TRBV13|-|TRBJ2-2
CASSLGARPLTRELFF
TGTGCCAGCAGCTTGGGAGCGAGACCACTCACCAGGGAGCTGTTTTTT
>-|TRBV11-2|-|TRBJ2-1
CASSSSAGSHNEQFF
TGTGCCAGCAGCAGTTCGGCTGGCTCACACAATGAGCAGTTCTTC
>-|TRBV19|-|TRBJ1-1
CASSIPLQDTEAFF
TGTGCCAGTAGTATACCTCTACAGGACACTGAAGCTTTCTTT
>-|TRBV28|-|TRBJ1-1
CASSLGRARNTEAFF
TGTGCCAGCAGTTTAGGTAGGGCCCGGAACACTGAAGCTTTCTTT
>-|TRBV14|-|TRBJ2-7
CASSQKRDGTYEQYF
TGTGCCAGCAGCCAAAAACGGGACGGTACCTACGAGCAGTACTTC
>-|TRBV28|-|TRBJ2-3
CASGTLFTDTQYF
TGTGCCAGCGGGACTCTTTTCACAGATACGCAGTATTTT
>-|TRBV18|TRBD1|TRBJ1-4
CASTTGTVEEKLFF
TGTGCCAGCACAACCGGGACAGTGGAGGAAAAACTGTTTTTT
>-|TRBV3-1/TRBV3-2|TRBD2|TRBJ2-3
CASSQDLVAGDTTDTQYF
TGTGCCAGCAGCCAAGATCTGGTAGCGGGAGATACGACAGATACGCAGTATTTT
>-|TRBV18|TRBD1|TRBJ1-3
CASSLGTGTSNTIYF
TGTGCCAGCTCCCTCGGGACAGGGACATCAAACACCATATATTTT
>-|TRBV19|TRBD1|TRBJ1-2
CASSSPGQGKGYTF
TGTGCCAGTAGCTCACCGGGACAGGGGAAAGGCTACACCTTC
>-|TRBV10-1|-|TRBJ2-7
CASSEPGTYEQYF
TGCGCCAGCAGTGAGCCCGGTACCTACGAGCAGTACTTC
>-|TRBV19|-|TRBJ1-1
CASSIGVAGTEAFF
TGTGCCAGTAGTATTGGGGTTGCAGGGACTGAAGCTTTCTTT
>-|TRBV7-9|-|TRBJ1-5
CASSPQGPGQPQHF
TGTGCCAGCAGCCCACAGGGTCCTGGTCAGCCCCAGCATTTT
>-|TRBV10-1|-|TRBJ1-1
CASSESPGTDIEAFF
TGCGCCAGCAGTGAGTCACCCGGGACGGATATAGAAGCTTTCTTT
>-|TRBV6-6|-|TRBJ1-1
CASRGEVGVTEAFF
TGTGCCAGCAGGGGAGAGGTAGGGGTGACTGAAGCTTTCTTT
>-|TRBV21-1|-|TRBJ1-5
CASVRQGGKGPQHF
TGTGCCAGCGTGAGACAGGGGGGTAAAGGGCCCCAGCATTTT
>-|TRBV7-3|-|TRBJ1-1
CASSLSGGAYTEAFF
TGTGCCAGCAGCTTAAGTGGGGGCGCTTACACTGAAGCTTTCTTT
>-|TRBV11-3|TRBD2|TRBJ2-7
CASSLGQREYEQYF
TGTGCCAGCAGCTTAGGACAGCGGGAGTACGAGCAGTACTTC
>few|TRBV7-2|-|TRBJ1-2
CASSLDSSSVYGYTF
TGTGCCAGCAGCTTAGACAGCTCCTCGGTCTATGGCTACACCTTC
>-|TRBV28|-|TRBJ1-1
CASGIPGTEAFF
TGTGCCAGCGGAATACCCGGGACTGAAGCTTTCTTT
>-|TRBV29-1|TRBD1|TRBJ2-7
CSVGGSGGTFYEQYF
TGCAGCGTCGGAGGATCAGGGGGTACTTTTTACGAGCAGTACTTC
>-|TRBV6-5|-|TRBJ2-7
CASSPNAGTTYEQYF
TGTGCCAGCAGTCCGAACGCCGGGACAACCTACGAGCAGTACTTC
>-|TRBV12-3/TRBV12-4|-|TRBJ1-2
CASSLAGDGYTF
TGTGCCAGCAGTTTAGCGGGGGATGGCTACACCTTC
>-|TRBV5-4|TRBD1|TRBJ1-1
CASSPGQKNTEAFF
TGTGCCAGCAGCCCGGGACAGAAGAACACTGAAGCTTTCTTT
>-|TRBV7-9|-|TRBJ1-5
CASSLGGFSNQPQHF
TGTGCCAGCAGCTTAGGTGGTTTTAGCAATCAGCCCCAGCATTTT
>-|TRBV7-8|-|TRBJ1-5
CASSLATGSNQPQHF
TGTGCCAGCAGCTTAGCGACAGGTAGCAATCAGCCCCAGCATTTT
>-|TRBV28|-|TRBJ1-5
CASSSRSGQPQHF
TGTGCCAGCAGCAGCCGATCGGGACAGCCCCAGCATTTT
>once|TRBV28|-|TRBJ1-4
CASSRRTWGNEKLFF
TGTGCCAGCAGTCGGCGGACGTGGGGTAATGAAAAACTGTTTTTT
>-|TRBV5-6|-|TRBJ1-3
CASSLGHGVGSGNTIYF
TGTGCCAGCAGCTTGGGGCACGGGGTTGGTTCTGGAAACACCATATATTTT
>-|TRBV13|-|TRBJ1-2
CASSLALGRQANYGYTF
TGTGCCAGCAGCTTAGCCCTGGGGCGGCAAGCTAACTATGGCTACACCTTC
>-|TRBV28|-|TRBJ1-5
CASSLYHEGQPQHF
TGTGCCAGCAGTTTATACCACGAGGGACAACCCCAGCATTTT
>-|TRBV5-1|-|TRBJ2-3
CASSLQGIGATDTQYF
TGCGCCAGCAGCTTGCAGGGGATAGGTGCCACAGATACGCAGTATTTT
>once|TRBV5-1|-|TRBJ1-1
CASSLERPNTEAFF
TGCGCCAGCAGCTTGGAACGACCGAACACTGAAGCTTTCTTT
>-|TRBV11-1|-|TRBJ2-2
CASSSAAGELFF
TGTGCCAGCAGCTCCGCGGCGGGGGAGCTGTTTTTT
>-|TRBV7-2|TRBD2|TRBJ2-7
CASSSRTSGWRLSYEQYF
TGTGCCAGCAGCTCACGGACTAGCGGGTGGCGTTTATCCTACGAGCAGTACTTC
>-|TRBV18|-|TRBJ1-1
CASSAYGSRSTNTEAFF
TGTGCCAGCTCCGCGTATGGGTCTCGGAGTACGAACACTGAAGCTTTCTTT
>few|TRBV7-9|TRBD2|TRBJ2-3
CASSSGLAGARDTQYF
TGTGCCAGCAGCTCGGGACTAGCGGGAGCCAGAGATACGCAGTATTTT
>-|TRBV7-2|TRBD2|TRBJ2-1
CASSLRMMTSGRQKQFF
TGTGCCAGCAGCTTACGAATGATGACTAGCGGGAGGCAAAAGCAGTTCTTC
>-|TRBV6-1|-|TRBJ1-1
CASSEARGSRAFF
TGTGCCAGCAGTGAAGCACGGGGATCGCGAGCTTTCTTT
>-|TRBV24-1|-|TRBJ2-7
CATRGRDSYEQYF
TGTGCCACCAGGGGGAGGGACAGCTACGAGCAGTACTTC
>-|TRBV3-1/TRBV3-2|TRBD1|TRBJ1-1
CASSGITGGLAFF
TGTGCCAGCAGCGGAATAACAGGGGGTCTGGCTTTCTTT